Following are 21 T cell receptor beta chains from one sample sequenced in a study of blood T cell repertoires in COVID-19. Clones were sequenced by immunoSEQ multiplex PCR, and TCRdb holds only the in-frame ones, with some missing. The repertoire holds 150,000 to 200,000 clones, with around 76% as singletons. The sample consisted of peripheral blood. These receptors all come from a woman aged 55-70 years with COVID-19, enrolled during active disease.

The gene calls are TRBV27 and TRBJ2-7, with 10 bases aligning to TRBD2. The CDR3 covers 14 residues. Losses at the gene ends were 7 bases for V and 2 bases for J; bases not matched to a gene: 5. CDR1 and CDR2 from the germline V gene are MNHEY and SMNVEV (reference sequence). CDR3 in DNA: TGTGCCAGCATGTGGACTAGCGGCCCCTACGAGCAGTACTTC. Translation: CASMWTSGPYEQYF.

V is TRBV11-2 and J is TRBJ1-2; D remains ambiguous. CDR3 length equals 14 residues. V lost 2 bases, J lost 0 bases, and 7 bases lay in between. Looked up from germline, CDR1 is SGHAT and CDR2 is FQNNGV. As DNA, the CDR3 is TGTGCCAGCAGCTTAACAGCAGCTAACTATGGCTACACCTTC. As protein: CASSLTAANYGYTF.

This chain uses TRBV27 with TRBJ2-3; possibly TRBD2 for D (6 bases). With 8 bases removed from V and 2 bases from J, the gap between germline ends came to 17 bases. CDR3 length: 15 amino acids. Germline loops: CDR1 MNHEY, CDR2 SMNVEV (reference sequence). The CDR3 region is CASFPAGRPTDTQYF. CDR3 nucleotides: TGTGCCAGCTTCCCTGCGGGACGGCCCACAGATACGCAGTATTTT.

The genes are TRBV5-6 and TRBJ2-5, with D unresolved. This CDR3 has 13 amino acids. Germline CDR1 is SGHDT and CDR2 is YYEEEE. Trimming took 0 bases from V and 7 from J, leaving 10 bases between them. The CDR3 DNA follows: TGTGCCAGCAGCTTGGTGGGCCATGGGACCCAGTACTTC. Protein: CASSLVGHGTQYF.

This chain uses TRBV7-3 with TRBJ1-1, with D tentatively TRBD1 (5 bases). Germline CDR1 SGHTA, CDR2 FQGTGA. The CDR3 has 15 residues. The V and J ends lost 5 bases and 0 bases respectively, with 13 bases between them. In DNA form, the CDR3 reads TGTGCCAGCAGCCCCCTTGTGGGGCTGAACACTGAAGCTTTCTTT. Translating it yields CASSPLVGLNTEAFF.

CDR3 protein: CASENTVFPYEQYF. CDR3 coding DNA: TGTGCCAGCGAGAACACAGTTTTCCCCTACGAGCAGTACTTC. The rearrangement joins TRBV6-5 to TRBJ2-7; D remains ambiguous. Trimming removed 8 bases at V and 2 bases at J, with 16 bases between. The CDR3 covers 14 residues. Germline V lookup: CDR1 MNHEY, CDR2 SVGAGI.

The CDR3 nucleotides are TGTGCCAGCAGCCAAACTAGCGGGAGAAGTGGTGAGCAGTTCTTC. The encoded protein is CASSQTSGRSGEQFF. The chain has TRBV14 and TRBJ2-1; 11 bases are a match to TRBD2. Germline V gene sequence: CDR1 SGHDN, CDR2 FVKESK. The CDR3 extends over 15 amino acids. Unmatched junction bases numbered 6, after V lost 2 bases and J lost 9 bases.

Here the CDR3 DNA reads TGTGCCAGCAGTCTTAGGGGTGGACCCCAGCATTTT. As protein: CASSLRGGPQHF. The rearrangement links TRBV28 to TRBJ1-5, with D tentatively TRBD1 (5 bases). Germline CDR1 reads MDHEN; CDR2 reads SYDVKM. Trimming took off 5 bases at V and 10 bases at J, with 12 bases between the two ends. The CDR3 covers 12 residues. Complete variable domain (other parts from reference TRBV28 and TRBJ1-5): DVKVTQSSRYLVKRTGEKVFLECVQDMDHENMFWYRQDPGLGLRLIYFSYDVKMKEKGDIPEGYSVSREKKERFSLILESASTNQTSMYLCASSLRGGPQHFGDGTRLSIL.

The chain combines TRBV28 with TRBJ2-2; weak D call: TRBD2 (5 bases). Trimming took 5 bases from V and 7 from J, leaving 11 bases between them. Germline V gene data show CDR1 as MDHEN and CDR2 as SYDVKM. CDR3 length: 13 residues. CDR3 in amino acids: CASSPLRVGELFF. CDR3 nucleotides: TGTGCCAGCAGTCCCCTGAGGGTCGGGGAGCTGTTTTTT.

This chain uses TRBV29-1 with TRBJ2-2; TRBD2 matches 11 bases. This CDR3 contains 15 residues. V lost 4 bases and J lost 4; bases outside the gene matches: 5. Germline V gives CDR1 SQVTM, CDR2 ANQGSEA. The CDR3 here is CSVAPSGRSTGELFF. CDR3 DNA: TGCAGCGTTGCCCCTAGCGGGAGGTCCACCGGGGAGCTGTTTTTT.

This clone appeared once. The chain uses TRBV2 and TRBJ1-2, with D unresolved. Deletions cut 9 bases from V and 0 bases from J, with 11 bases between. The CDR3 runs to 13 residues. The germline gives CDR1 SNHLY, CDR2 FYNNEI. DNA for the CDR3: TGTGCCAGGAGACACGTCTCTAACTATGGCTACACCTTC. It is translated as CARRHVSNYGYTF.

With regard to this clone: Other DNA sequences within the sample encode an identical CDR3. CDR3 residues: CATSRDRGGEQYV. The CDR3 nucleotides are TGTGCCACCAGCAGAGATCGTGGAGGCGAGCAGTACGTC. The chain recombines TRBV15 with TRBJ2-7; a possible D gene is TRBD2 (5 bases). V lost 0 bases and J 6 bases, leaving 9 bases between the germline ends. Germline assignment: CDR1 LNHNV and CDR2 YYDKDF (reference sequence). This CDR3 spans 13 amino acids.

Only one count was recorded for this clone. The J gene is TRBJ2-3, the V gene TRBV7-2, with 7 bases identical to TRBD2. The CDR3 length is 16 residues. V lost 1 base and J lost 6; bases outside the gene matches: 10. Germline CDR1 reads SGHTA; CDR2 reads FQGNSA. CDR3 protein: CASSLEGRGTTDTQYF. CDR3 coding DNA: TGTGCCAGCAGCTTAGAAGGGAGGGGCACAACGGATACGCAGTATTTT.

The chain combines TRBV28 with TRBJ1-1; TRBD1 matches at 9 bases. Germline V gene lookup returns CDR1 MDHEN and CDR2 SYDVKM. The CDR3 has 15 amino acids. Losses at the gene ends were 5 bases for V and 7 bases for J; bases not matched to a gene: 11. The CDR3: CASSDPGTGRIEAFF. Written as DNA, the CDR3 is TGTGCCAGCAGTGATCCAGGGACAGGGAGGATTGAAGCTTTCTTT.

V is TRBV28 and J is TRBJ1-5; TRBD1 aligns across 7 bases. Per germline, CDR1 MDHEN and CDR2 SYDVKM. CDR3 size: 14 residues. With V trimmed by 8 bases and J by 6 bases, 10 bases remained unmatched. The CDR3, as DNA: TGTGCCAGCGGCACCCAGGGGGTGGCTCAGCCCCAGCATTTT. Translated, it gives CASGTQGVAQPQHF. The full variable domain, with the rest looked up from reference TRBV28 and TRBJ1-5, is DVKVTQSSRYLVKRTGEKVFLECVQDMDHENMFWYRQDPGLGLRLIYFSYDVKMKEKGDIPEGYSVSREKKERFSLILESASTNQTSMYLCASGTQGVAQPQHFGDGTRLSIL.

This clone occurred a few times. The CDR3: CASSPSGVRNTEAFF. The CDR3, as DNA: TGTGCCAGCAGCCCCTCGGGGGTCCGGAACACTGAAGCTTTCTTT. V is TRBV7-9 and J is TRBJ1-1; possible D gene TRBD1, 5 bases. The CDR3 has 15 amino acids. The germline CDR1 and CDR2 sequences are SEHNR and FQNEAQ (reference sequence). V was clipped by 5 bases and J by 1 base, with 14 bases between them.

This chain connects TRBV5-6 to TRBJ2-7, with a weak D call TRBD2 (5 bases). CDR1 SGHDT and CDR2 YYEEEE come from the germline V gene. The CDR3 covers 12 residues. The V gene lost 0 bases and the J gene lost 7 bases, with 8 bases spanning the gap. The CDR3 DNA follows: TGTGCCAGCAGCTTGGTCCCGGGGGAGCAGTACTTC. Translating gives CASSLVPGEQYF.

J is TRBJ2-5 and V is TRBV5-4, with a possible D match to TRBD2 (5 bases). Germline assignment: CDR1 SGHNT and CDR2 YYREEE (reference sequence). The CDR3 extends over 16 amino acids. Trimming left V 4 bases short and J 1 base short, with 17 bases between. This chain's CDR3 is CASSRAGSGSQETQYF. CDR3 DNA sequence: TGTGCCAGCAGCAGGGCGGGCTCAGGCTCCCAAGAGACCCAGTACTTC.

The chain uses TRBV5-1 and TRBJ2-7; 8 bases map to TRBD1. V dropped 3 bases and J dropped 1; count of bases not matched to a gene: 9. This CDR3 is 16 amino acids long. Germline values: CDR1 SGHRS, CDR2 YFSETQ. CDR3 loop: CASSSPGTGKSYEQYV. CDR3 bases: TGCGCCAGCAGCTCACCAGGGACAGGCAAGTCCTACGAGCAGTACGTC.

The V gene is TRBV7-2, the J gene TRBJ1-5; 7 bases are shared with TRBD1. Germline V gene lookup returns CDR1 SGHTA and CDR2 FQGNSA. The junction had 4 bases not matched to a gene; V was cut back by 4 bases and J by 4 bases. The CDR3 is 14 amino acids. The CDR3 coding sequence is TGTGCCAGCAGCTCTCAGGGGGATAATCAGCCCCAGCATTTT. Its translation: CASSSQGDNQPQHF.

The V and J genes are TRBV6-5 and TRBJ1-2; 7 bases are a match to TRBD1. Germline V gene data show CDR1 as MNHEY and CDR2 as SVGAGI. With V trimmed by 5 bases and J by 7 bases, 10 bases remained unmatched. The CDR3 loop spans 14 amino acids. The CDR3 reads CASSMTGSGRGYTF. In DNA, the CDR3 is TGTGCCAGCAGTATGACAGGGTCAGGGCGTGGCTACACCTTC.